The rows below give T cell receptor beta chains drawn from one sample of a study of T cell changes during pregnancy in multiple sclerosis. Some clones are missing from TCRdb's copy, which holds only in-frame ones; the method was immunoSEQ multiplex PCR. The sample holds around 120,000 clones, roughly nine tenths seen once. This sample comprised peripheral blood, obtained after pregnancy. The receptors were gathered from a female donor with multiple sclerosis, enrolled in a pregnancy study. Each CDR3 is given without its conserved first and last residue.

TRBV27 | ASSLSLAETQETQY
TRBV11-2 | ASSLVELEEGEQF
TRBV19 | ASSAGQSGVYGYT
TRBV6-1 | ASSARTSGVGTDTQY
TRBV10-3 | ASLGGGGQF
TRBV14 | ASSRITGPTGNTIY
TRBV5-4 | ASSLGDRGSGYT
TRBV7-9 | ASSSSRDSSFYGYT
TRBV5-6 | ASIRLGGRENYGYT
TRBV5-1 | ASRVVPGTNEKLF
TRBV2 | ASSSYRVPNEKLF
TRBV18 | ASSLGQEYGYT
TRBV9 | ASSVSGGAETQY
TRBV5-3 | ARSGRQGPTPSPLH
TRBV5-4 | ASSRGGPQETQY
TRBV7-8 | ASSVSGYLYEQF
TRBV2 | ASTLGLAGNEQF
TRBV10-1 | ASSDRDRGHSSSYNSPLH
TRBV29-1 | SVGAYSYNEQF
TRBV27 | ASSLTGDYGYT
TRBV4-1 | ASTGTERAGELF
TRBV7-2 | ASSLTAGAGNTIY